A single sample gave rise to the 27 T cell receptor beta chains below, sequenced in a study of cytomegalovirus exposure and HLA in healthy donors. PCR amplification relied on 60 Vbeta primers (plus 13 Jbeta primers). Using immunoSEQ multiplex PCR, the repertoire was profiled, and TCRdb retains in-frame clones only, with some absent. The sample contains about 270,000 clones, about 75% of which appear only once. Material for sequencing was PBMCs. The receptors stem from a female donor in good health and CMV-seronegative.

V gene TRBV10-1 combines with J gene TRBJ2-7; a possible D gene is TRBD1 (5 bases). The CDR3 has 14 residues. The germline V gene has CDR1 WNHNN and CDR2 SYGVQD (reference sequence). V was shortened by 3 bases and J by 0 bases, with 9 bases between the two germline ends. The CDR3 here is CASSDRAPSYEQYF. The CDR3 bases are TGCGCCAGCAGTGACAGGGCCCCCTCCTACGAGCAGTACTTC.

As for this clone: Relative to the germline gene, one junction end is altered; a read error may explain this. V is TRBV25-1 and J is TRBJ1-3; D is undetermined. The CDR3 has 16 residues. CDR1 is MGHDK, CDR2 SYGVNS, per germline. This CDR3 reads CASSGTGRPSGSTIYF. DNA for the CDR3: TGTGCCAGCAGTGGGACGGGGAGGCCCTCTGGAAGCACCATATATTTT.

This clone has a single count. The rearrangement joins TRBV11-2 to TRBJ2-3, with D maybe TRBD1 (5 bases). The CDR3 spans 15 residues. From germline, CDR1 is SGHAT and CDR2 FQNNGV. Trimming pared 1 base from V and 5 bases from J, leaving 13 bases between. The chain's CDR3 is CASSLGQGLQDTQYF. CDR3 DNA: TGTGCCAGCAGCTTAGGGCAGGGTTTACAAGATACGCAGTATTTT.

The genes are TRBV29-1 and TRBJ2-5; 9 bases align to TRBD1. The J call may be mistaken, given a closer DNA end match to TRBJ2-7. The CDR3 has 13 amino acids. Germline CDR1 SQVTM, CDR2 ANQGSEA. The CDR3 sequence: CSVTGTGTYEQYF. The CDR3 bases are TGCAGCGTTACCGGGACAGGGACCTACGAGCAGTACTTC.

As regards this clone: Other DNA sequences in this specimen translate into the identical CDR3. V and J are TRBV30 and TRBJ1-2, with D unresolved. V was shortened by 1 base and J by 4 bases, with 7 bases between the two germline ends. CDR1 GTSNPN and CDR2 SVGIG come from the germline V gene (reference sequence). The CDR3 totals 12 residues. The CDR3 spells CAWSGSGYGYTF. The CDR3 region has the DNA TGTGCCTGGAGTGGATCAGGCTATGGCTACACCTTC. The full variable domain, rest sourced from reference TRBV30 and TRBJ1-2, is SQTIHQWPATLVQPVGSPLSLECTVEGTSNPNLYWYRQAAGRGLQLLFYSVGIGQISSEVPQNLSASRPQDRQFILSSKKLLLSDSGFYLCAWSGSGYGYTFGSGTRLTVV.

V and J are TRBV10-3 and TRBJ2-1; weak D call: TRBD1 (6 bases). From germline, CDR1 is ENHRY and CDR2 SYGVKD. The CDR3 extends over 15 amino acids. Trimming took 6 bases from V and 5 from J, leaving 17 bases between them. CDR3 sequence: CAISDTGTRDNEQFF. CDR3 sequence (DNA): TGTGCCATCAGCGACACCGGGACAAGGGACAATGAGCAGTTCTTC.

The chain combines TRBV28 with TRBJ2-3, with 16 bases aligning to TRBD2. The CDR3 is 19 residues long. After removal of 3 bases from V and 0 bases from J, the junction contained 6 bases not matched to a gene. Germline V gene data show CDR1 as MDHEN and CDR2 as SYDVKM. CDR3 sequence reads: CASSLGTSGRATSTDTQYF. The CDR3 DNA is TGTGCCAGCAGTTTGGGGACTAGCGGGAGGGCCACCAGCACAGATACGCAGTATTTT. Filled out from reference TRBV28 and TRBJ2-3, the complete variable domain reads DVKVTQSSRYLVKRTGEKVFLECVQDMDHENMFWYRQDPGLGLRLIYFSYDVKMKEKGDIPEGYSVSREKKERFSLILESASTNQTSMYLCASSLGTSGRATSTDTQYFGPGTRLTVL.

The chain uses TRBV19 and TRBJ2-1; 15 bases agree with TRBD2. The CDR3 extends over 19 amino acids. The V gene's germline CDR1 is LNHDA and CDR2 SQIVND (reference sequence). The J segment lost 2 bases and the V segment lost 5 bases, leaving 10 bases of the junction unmatched. CDR3 amino acids: CASSSARGLAGGPYNEQFF. The CDR3 coding sequence is TGTGCCAGTAGTTCTGCTCGGGGACTAGCGGGAGGTCCCTACAATGAGCAGTTCTTC.

V usage is TRBV28 and J usage is TRBJ2-1, with 8 bases identical to TRBD1. V was pared by 4 bases and J by 4 bases, with 3 bases of the junction left unmatched. Germline V lookup: CDR1 MDHEN, CDR2 SYDVKM. This CDR3 is built from 14 residues. This CDR3 reads CASSSGGDYNEQFF. Written as DNA, the CDR3 is TGTGCCAGCAGTTCAGGGGGCGATTACAATGAGCAGTTCTTC.

CDR3 in DNA: TGCGCCAGCAAGACCGGACTGAAGGACGAGCAGTACTTC. It is translated as CASKTGLKDEQYF. This chain links TRBV5-1 with TRBJ2-7; possibly TRBD2 for D (5 bases). The germline V and J ends were trimmed by 6 bases and 5 bases, with 15 bases remaining between them. Germline CDR1 reads SGHRS; CDR2 reads YFSETQ. CDR3 size: 13 residues.

The CDR3: CASSVDHTGYSGNTIYF. In DNA, the CDR3 is TGTGCCAGTAGTGTCGACCACACAGGGTACTCTGGAAACACCATATATTTT. The chain uses TRBV19 and TRBJ1-3, with D possibly being TRBD1 (6 bases). The CDR3 contains 17 residues. CDR1 LNHDA and CDR2 SQIVND come from the germline V gene (reference sequence). Between the trimmed V and J ends, which lost 5 bases and 0 bases, there was a span of 17 bases.

V gene TRBV11-2 combines with J gene TRBJ1-1, with a tentative D call TRBD1 (6 bases). The germline gives CDR1 SGHAT, CDR2 FQNNGV. This CDR3 spans 13 amino acids. V lost 6 bases to trimming and J lost 12 bases, with 20 bases between them. The CDR3 protein is CASRPRGGEGPFF. In DNA form, the CDR3 reads TGTGCCAGCAGGCCCAGAGGGGGGGAGGGACCTTTCTTT.

The rearrangement joins TRBV2 to TRBJ2-2, with unresolved D. The CDR3 is 11 residues long. With 4 bases removed from V and 7 bases from J, the gap between germline ends came to 4 bases. Germline CDR1 and CDR2: SNHLY and FYNNEI. The CDR3 reads CASSGNGELFF. CDR3 coding DNA: TGTGCCAGCAGTGGTAACGGGGAGCTGTTTTTT.

This clone came up a few times. This chain joins TRBV21-1 and TRBJ2-7; the table names TRBD1, a call not compared with the DNA. TRBV21-1 is deemed a pseudogene. This CDR3 has 22 residues. The CDR3 is CASSKSGQIGTGEGRRPYEQYF. CDR3 DNA: TGTGCCAGCAGCAAATCGGGCCAAATAGGGACAGGGGAAGGACGAAGGCCCTACGAGCAGTACTTC.

V gene TRBV30 combines with J gene TRBJ1-4, with a possible D match to TRBD1 (6 bases). CDR3 size: 14 residues. Trimming removed 0 bases at V and 1 base at J, with 6 bases between. From germline, CDR1 is GTSNPN and CDR2 SVGIG (reference sequence). CDR3 residues: CAWSVGGTNEKLFF. CDR3 DNA sequence: TGTGCCTGGAGTGTAGGGGGAACTAATGAAAAACTGTTTTTT.

V and J are TRBV19 and TRBJ2-5; D is possibly TRBD1 (6 bases). Judging by the DNA end, TRBJ2-7 fits better; the J call may be wrong. Germline lookup yields CDR1 LNHDA and CDR2 SQIVND (reference sequence). The length of the CDR3 is 14 residues. The CDR3 is CASSPSQGSYEQYF. As DNA, the CDR3 is TGTGCCAGTAGCCCCTCACAGGGATCCTACGAGCAGTACTTC.

This clone showed up just a few times. The chain combines TRBV13 with TRBJ2-3, with a possible D match to TRBD2 (6 bases). Per germline, CDR1 PRHDT and CDR2 FYEKMQ (reference sequence). The V gene lost 6 bases and the J gene lost 0 bases, with 10 bases spanning the gap. This CDR3 is 14 amino acids long. The CDR3, as DNA: TGTGCCAGCAGGCGGGACGCTAGCACAGATACGCAGTATTTT. This codes for CASRRDASTDTQYF.

This clone was found once. The chain joins TRBV6-5 to TRBJ2-5, with D maybe TRBD1 (5 bases). The DNA end lines up better with TRBJ2-7; the J call may be wrong. This CDR3 region has 12 residues. Germline V gene data show CDR1 as MNHEY and CDR2 as SVGAGI. The CDR3 coding sequence is TGTGCCAGCAGCGCCCAGGGTTACGAGCAGTACTTC. This gives the protein CASSAQGYEQYF.

The rearrangement links TRBV6-5 to TRBJ2-1; D is possibly TRBD1 (6 bases). V was clipped by 7 bases and J by 8 bases, with 15 bases between them. Germline CDR1 and CDR2: MNHEY and SVGAGI. This CDR3 comprises 13 residues. CDR3 in DNA: TGTGCCAGCACGGACAGCCTGGGGGATGAGCAGTTCTTC. Its translation: CASTDSLGDEQFF.

Notes on this clone: One end of the junction does not line up with germline, which may come from a read error. Other DNA variants within this sample encode the same CDR3. The chain uses TRBV6-4 and TRBJ1-1, with D perhaps TRBD1 (5 bases). CDR1 MRHNA and CDR2 SNTAGT come from the germline V gene. CDR3 length equals 15 residues. CDR3: CASSDSAQGGTEAFF. The CDR3 DNA follows: TGTGCCAGCAGCGACTCGGCTCAGGGCGGAACTGAAGCTTTCTTT.

The chain is built from TRBV28 and TRBJ1-1, with D possibly TRBD1 on 6 matching bases. Germline assignment: CDR1 MDHEN and CDR2 SYDVKM. The CDR3 has 15 residues. V lost 9 bases, J lost 11 bases, and 28 bases lay in between. The CDR3 sequence: CASTTPGTKKLTAFF. DNA of the CDR3: TGTGCCAGTACCACTCCCGGGACAAAGAAACTGACGGCTTTCTTT.

V is TRBV13 and J is TRBJ2-3, with 7 bases aligning to TRBD1. Germline V gene lookup returns CDR1 PRHDT and CDR2 FYEKMQ (reference sequence). This CDR3 is 15 amino acids long. Unmatched junction bases numbered 9, after V lost 5 bases and J lost 4 bases. The CDR3 is CASSLPSDRADTQYF. CDR3 nucleotides: TGTGCCAGCAGCCTCCCCTCAGACAGGGCAGATACGCAGTATTTT.

The CDR3 region is CASSRELSYEQYF. CDR3 bases: TGTGCCAGCAGCCGGGAGTTAAGTTACGAGCAGTACTTC. The chain couples TRBV4-2 to TRBJ2-5; tentatively, D is TRBD2 (5 bases). Judging by the DNA end, TRBJ2-7 fits better; the J call may be wrong. The germline gives CDR1 LGHNA, CDR2 YNFKEQ. This CDR3 spans 13 amino acids.

The V gene is TRBV2, the J gene TRBJ2-2, with 9 bases lining up with TRBD2. CDR1 is SNHLY and CDR2 is FYNNEI in the germline V gene. V trimming: 4 bases; J trimming: 1 base; junction bases outside the gene matches: 1. CDR3 length equals 15 residues. In DNA form, the CDR3 reads TGTGCCAGCAGTGGACTAGCGGTGAACACCGGGGAGCTGTTTTTT. Translating it yields CASSGLAVNTGELFF.

CDR3 in amino acids: CSVEDRSPSGRGNEQFF. In nucleotides, the CDR3 is TGCAGCGTTGAAGATCGGTCCCCTAGCGGGAGGGGCAATGAGCAGTTCTTC. The chain couples TRBV29-1 to TRBJ2-1, with TRBD2 matching over 12 bases. Germline CDR1 is SQVTM and CDR2 is ANQGSEA. The CDR3 totals 17 residues. Losses at the gene ends were 0 bases for V and 6 bases for J; bases not matched to a gene: 9.

The chain links TRBV27 to TRBJ2-7, with 9 bases fitting TRBD1. CDR3 length: 13 residues. Germline V CDR1 and CDR2: MNHEY, SMNVEV (reference sequence). Trimming removed 4 bases from V and 5 bases from J; junction bases left unmatched: 3. The CDR3: CASSSTGGNEQYF. The CDR3 nucleotides read TGTGCCAGCAGTTCGACAGGGGGGAACGAGCAGTACTTC.

This chain joins TRBV11-1 and TRBJ2-7, with 10 nucleotides matching TRBD1. Unmatched junction bases numbered 6, after V lost 3 bases and J lost 4 bases. The CDR3 covers 15 residues. Per germline, CDR1 SGHAT and CDR2 FQDESV (reference sequence). CDR3 DNA sequence: TGTGCCAGCAGCTTCCGGGACAGGGGAAATTACGAGCAGTACTTC. Amino acid sequence: CASSFRDRGNYEQYF.